This is a list of T cell receptor beta chains from one sample in a study of blood T cells in healthy people across ages. Each CDR3 protein gets one entry after TCRdb re-called the 5' RACE reads with MiXCR. Of about 700,000 distinct CDR3 sequences in the sample, 32% are singletons; the top ten hold 15%. Material: blood. The receptors here all came from a woman older than 75 in good health. Both conserved end residues are part of each CDR3. D genes are given only for firm matches. The size of a clone is reported for some rows only, either as once, few or many, or as a class for expanded clones.

d_call j_call clone_size v_call cdr3_nt cdr3_aa
. TRBJ1-1 many TRBV12-3/TRBV12-4 TGTGCCGGATCGCCAGGGGTTTTGGATGAAGCTTTCTTT CAGSPGVLDEAFF
TRBD1 TRBJ2-4 many TRBV10-3 TGTGCCATCAGTGACCGGGACAGGGGGCACATTCAGTACTTC CAISDRDRGHIQYF
TRBD1 TRBJ2-7 . TRBV7-2 TGTGCCAGCAGCTTAACCCGACAGGGGAGCGAGCAGTACTTC CASSLTRQGSEQYF
. TRBJ2-7 . TRBV29-1 TGCAGCGTTGAACACCCAGTGCACAATGAGCAGTACTTC CSVEHPVHNEQYF
. TRBJ2-7 many TRBV27 TGTGCCAGCAGTTGGGGTCCCGAGCAGTACTTC CASSWGPEQYF
. TRBJ1-2 many TRBV7-9 TGTGCCAGCAGTGGTTACCGGGACACTGGCTTCTTCCGGGGGGGCTACACCTTC CASSGYRDTGFFRGGYTF
. TRBJ1-6 . TRBV5-1 TGCGCCGGCAGCGGGGGCCCTGGGGATTCACCCCTCCACTTT CAGSGGPGDSPLHF
. TRBJ2-3 . TRBV9 TGTGCCAGCAGCGTAGCGGGTACAGATACGCAGTATTTT CASSVAGTDTQYF
. TRBJ1-3 . TRBV7-2 TGTGCCAGCAGCATGGACAGCTCTGGAAACACCATATATTTT CASSMDSSGNTIYF
TRBD2 TRBJ2-2 . TRBV7-3 TGTGCCAGCAGCTTAACGACTAGCTCTGCCGGGGAGCTGTTTTTT CASSLTTSSAGELFF
. TRBJ2-7 many TRBV30 TGTGCCTGGAGTAATCTGAGACGTTTAACCTACGAGCAGTACTTC CAWSNLRRLTYEQYF
. TRBJ1-1 . TRBV4-2 TGTGCCAGCAGCCCGGTGGCAGACACTGAAGCTTTCTTT CASSPVADTEAFF
. TRBJ1-2 many TRBV20-1 TGCAGTGCTAGAAGCCAGGGTACTAACTATGGCTACACCTTC CSARSQGTNYGYTF
. TRBJ1-4 few TRBV6-6 TGTGCCAGCAGTTACCGGCAGGAGAATGAAAAACTGTTTTTT CASSYRQENEKLFF
. TRBJ1-6 few TRBV20-1 TGCAGTGCAAAGGGGCAGCAGAATTCACCCCTCCACTTT CSAKGQQNSPLHF
. TRBJ2-1 once TRBV3-1 TGTGCCAGCAGCCAAGCCGGGCGGGCCGACCACAATGAGCAGTTCTTC CASSQAGRADHNEQFF
TRBD2 TRBJ2-1 many TRBV11-1 TGTGCCAGCAGCTTAAGAAGTAGCGGGGGGTGGAGTGAGCAGTTCTTC CASSLRSSGGWSEQFF
. TRBJ1-6 many TRBV4-2 TGTGCCAGCAGCCAAGAGTGGACGGGAAGTAAGAGGACCCTCCACTTT CASSQEWTGSKRTLHF
TRBD1 TRBJ1-2 . TRBV5-1 TGCGCCAGCAGCTTGGGTCAGGGGGCCTTTGAAGGTGGCTACACCTTC CASSLGQGAFEGGYTF
. TRBJ2-5 . TRBV9 TGTGCCAACAGCGAGAGGAGCGGGTCTGAGCAGTACTTC CANSERSGSEQYF
TRBD1 TRBJ2-7 many TRBV5-1 TGCGCCAGCTGTTCAGGGACAGGGATATACGAGCAGTACTTC CASCSGTGIYEQYF
. TRBJ2-7 . TRBV12-3/TRBV12-4 TGTGCCAGCAGTTTCCGGCTAGCCTCCGGAGGCGAGCAGTACTTC CASSFRLASGGEQYF
TRBD2 TRBJ2-1 . TRBV9 TGTGCCAGCAGCGGAAGCGGGGGTCTGGGTAATGAGCAGTTCTTC CASSGSGGLGNEQFF
. TRBJ2-7 many TRBV7-2 TGTGCCAGCAGCTTGATTCCCCCCCTTACAGGGAGCGAGCAGTACTTC CASSLIPPLTGSEQYF
. TRBJ2-5 . TRBV6-5 TGTGCCAGCAGTTACTCTGGGTACCAAGAGACCCAGTACTTC CASSYSGYQETQYF
. TRBJ2-7 many TRBV20-1 TGCAGTGCTAGATCAGGGGAGGACTACGAGCAGTACTTC CSARSGEDYEQYF
TRBD1 TRBJ2-7 many TRBV20-1 TGCAGTGCTAGGGGGCTGACAGGGCTGGACGAGCAGTACTTC CSARGLTGLDEQYF
TRBD2 TRBJ2-3 few TRBV10-3 TGTGCCACCGGACTAGTCGAAACAGATACGCAGTATTTT CATGLVETDTQYF
TRBD2 TRBJ2-5 . TRBV20-1 TGCAGTGCTAGACGGGGGGGCCCCCCCTACGAGCAGTGCTTC CSARRGGPPYEQCF
. TRBJ1-4 many TRBV9 TGTGCCAGCAGCGTATATGGTGAAAAACTGTTTTTT CASSVYGEKLFF
. TRBJ1-4 many TRBV7-9 TGTGCCAGCAGCCAACGCCGACAAGGGGAAAAACTGTTTTTT CASSQRRQGEKLFF
. TRBJ1-1 . TRBV18 TGTGCCAGCTCACCACCGAGGCAGGGTTTATTTGCTTTCTTT CASSPPRQGLFAFF
TRBD1 TRBJ1-2 many TRBV11-2 TGTGCCAGCAGCTACGGACAGGGCCAGGGCTACACCTTC CASSYGQGQGYTF
. TRBJ2-3 many TRBV20-1 TGCAGTGCTCAGACGGACCAGTGGGTAGATACGCAGTATTTT CSAQTDQWVDTQYF
. TRBJ2-3 few TRBV5-1 TGTGCCAGCAACAGGAGGGATTCGACCCCAGATACGCAGTATTTT CASNRRDSTPDTQYF
. TRBJ1-5 . TRBV6-6 TGTGCCAGCAGCTCCAAGGTAGTCCGGGTTTCCAATCAGCCCCAGCATTTT CASSSKVVRVSNQPQHF
. TRBJ2-4 many TRBV7-2 TGTGCCAGCAGCTTAAGGTCAGGGAGAGCCAAAAACATTCAGTACTTC CASSLRSGRAKNIQYF
. TRBJ2-1 . TRBV24-1 TGTGCCACCAGTACGAGCATTTACAATGAGCAGTTCTTC CATSTSIYNEQFF
. TRBJ2-3 . TRBV5-4 TGTGCCTGCACGGGACACCCCTATAACACAGATACGCAGTATTTT CACTGHPYNTDTQYF
. TRBJ1-1 . TRBV30 TGTGCCTGGAATTTATTGAACACTGAAGCTTTCTTT CAWNLLNTEAFF
TRBD1 TRBJ2-7 many TRBV3-1 TGTGCCAGCAGCCAAGGAAGGGGGCGGTTTTCCGAGCAGTACTTC CASSQGRGRFSEQYF
. TRBJ2-7 many TRBV10-3 TGTGCCATCAGTGATATAGGCTACGAGCAGTACTTC CAISDIGYEQYF
. TRBJ2-5 . TRBV3-1 TGTGCCAGCAGCCAAGAAATAAAGGAGACCCAGTACTTC CASSQEIKETQYF
TRBD2 TRBJ2-5 . TRBV6-2/TRBV6-3 TGTGCCAGCACCGCCGGGACTAGCGGGCGAGAGACCCAGTACTTC CASTAGTSGRETQYF
. TRBJ1-2 . TRBV7-9 TGTGCCAGCAGCTTAAACGCGGGCTATGGCTACACCTTC CASSLNAGYGYTF
. TRBJ2-5 many TRBV29-1 TGCAGCGTTGAAGCTGGAGACAGACAAGAGACCCAGTACTTC CSVEAGDRQETQYF
. TRBJ1-5 . TRBV24-1 TGTGCCCCCAGTGGTGATAGCAATCAGCCCCAGCATTTT CAPSGDSNQPQHF
. TRBJ2-3 few TRBV30 TGTGCCTGGAGGGGGCGGAGGGGAGATACGCAGTATTTT CAWRGRRGDTQYF
TRBD1 TRBJ1-5 . TRBV20-1 TGCAGTGCTAGGACAGGGGGATGGGCCCAGCATTTT CSARTGGWAQHF
TRBD1 TRBJ1-2 many TRBV6-6 TGTGCCAGCAGTTACCTACAGGGGAACTATGGCTACACCTTC CASSYLQGNYGYTF
TRBD1 TRBJ1-2 many TRBV6-5 TGTGCCAGCAGCTCCGGGACAGGGGGAGGCTACACCTTC CASSSGTGGGYTF
. TRBJ1-4 few TRBV4-3 TGCGCCAGCAGCCAAGATATAGGGTATTCTAATGAAAAACTGTTTTTT CASSQDIGYSNEKLFF
. TRBJ2-4 . TRBV18 TGTACCAGCTCACCTTTGGGTCAGGGCTTCAAAAACATTCAGTACTTC CTSSPLGQGFKNIQYF
. TRBJ2-2 . TRBV2 TGTGCCAGCAGGGAACAGGGCCCGACCGGGGAGCTGTTTTTT CASREQGPTGELFF
. TRBJ2-7 many TRBV7-2 TGTGCCAGCAGCTTACGAGGGTTCGCCGAGCAGTACTTC CASSLRGFAEQYF